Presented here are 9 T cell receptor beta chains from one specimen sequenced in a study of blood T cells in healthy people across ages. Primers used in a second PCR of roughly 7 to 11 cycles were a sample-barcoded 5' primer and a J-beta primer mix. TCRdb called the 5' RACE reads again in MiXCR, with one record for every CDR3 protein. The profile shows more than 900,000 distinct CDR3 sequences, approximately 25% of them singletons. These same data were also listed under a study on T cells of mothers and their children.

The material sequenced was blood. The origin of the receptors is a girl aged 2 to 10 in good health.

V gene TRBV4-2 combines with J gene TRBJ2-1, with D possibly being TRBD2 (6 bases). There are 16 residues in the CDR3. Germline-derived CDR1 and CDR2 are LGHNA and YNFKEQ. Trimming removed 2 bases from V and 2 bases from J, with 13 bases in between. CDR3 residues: CASSQNGREPYNEQFF. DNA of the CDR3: TGTGCCAGCAGCCAAAACGGGAGAGAACCCTACAATGAGCAGTTCTTC.

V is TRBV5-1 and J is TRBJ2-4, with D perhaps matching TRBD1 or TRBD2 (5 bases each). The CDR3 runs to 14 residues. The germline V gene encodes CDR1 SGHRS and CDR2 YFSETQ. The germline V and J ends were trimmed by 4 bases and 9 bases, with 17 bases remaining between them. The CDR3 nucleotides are TGCGCCAGCAGCCCCGGGGCCAAGGGAAGCATTCAGTACTTC. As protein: CASSPGAKGSIQYF.

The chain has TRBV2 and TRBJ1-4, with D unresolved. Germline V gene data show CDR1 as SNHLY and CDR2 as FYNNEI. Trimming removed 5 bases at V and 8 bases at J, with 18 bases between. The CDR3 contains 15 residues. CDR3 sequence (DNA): TGTGCCAGCAGTTCCCGACCCTCCCGAGCGGAAAAACTGTTTTTT. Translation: CASSSRPSRAEKLFF. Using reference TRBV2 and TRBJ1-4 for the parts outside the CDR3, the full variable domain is EPEVTQTPSHQVTQMGQEVILRCVPISNHLYFYWYRQILGQKVEFLVSFYNNEISEKSEIFDDQFSVERPDGSNFTLKIRSTKLEDSAMYFCASSSRPSRAEKLFFGSGTQLSVL.

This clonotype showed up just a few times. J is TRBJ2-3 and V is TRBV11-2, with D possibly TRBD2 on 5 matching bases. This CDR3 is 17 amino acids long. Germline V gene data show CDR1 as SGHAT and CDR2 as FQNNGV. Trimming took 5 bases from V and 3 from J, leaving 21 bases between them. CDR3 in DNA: TGTGCCAGCAGCCCACTAAAAGGGAGAATGAAGACAGATACGCAGTATTTT. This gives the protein CASSPLKGRMKTDTQYF.

The CDR3, as DNA: TGCAGCGTTCGTCACGAGAACACTGAAGCTTTCTTT. It codes for CSVRHENTEAFF. The rearrangement links TRBV29-1 to TRBJ1-1; D unclear. Trimming removed 5 bases from V and 1 base from J, with 8 bases in between. The germline CDR1 and CDR2 sequences are SQVTM and ANQGSEA. CDR3 size: 12 residues.

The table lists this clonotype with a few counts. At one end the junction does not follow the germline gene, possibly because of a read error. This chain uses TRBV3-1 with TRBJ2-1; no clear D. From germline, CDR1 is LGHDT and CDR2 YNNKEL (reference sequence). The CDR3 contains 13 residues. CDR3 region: CASSQDVYNDQFF. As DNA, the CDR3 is TGTGCCAGCAGCCAAGATGTCTACAATGATCAGTTCTTC.

CDR3 nucleotides: TGTGCCAGCAGTTCACAGGGCTCATGGGGACTAGCGGGGGTAGGGTACAATGAGCAGTTCTTC. Its translation: CASSSQGSWGLAGVGYNEQFF. The chain uses TRBV28 and TRBJ2-5; 14 positions match TRBD2. The J call may be in error: the DNA end matches TRBJ2-1 better. The CDR3 contains 21 residues. CDR1 MDHEN and CDR2 SYDVKM come from the germline V gene.

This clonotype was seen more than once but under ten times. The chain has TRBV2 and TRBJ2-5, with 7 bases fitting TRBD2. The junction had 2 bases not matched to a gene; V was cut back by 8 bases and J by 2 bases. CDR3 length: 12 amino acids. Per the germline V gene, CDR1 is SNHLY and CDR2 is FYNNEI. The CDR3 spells CASWGGQETQYF. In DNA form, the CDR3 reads TGTGCCAGCTGGGGGGGACAAGAGACCCAGTACTTC.

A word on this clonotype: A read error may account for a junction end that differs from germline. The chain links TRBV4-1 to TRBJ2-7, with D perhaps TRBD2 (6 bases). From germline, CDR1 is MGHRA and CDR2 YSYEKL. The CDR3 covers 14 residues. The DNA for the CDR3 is TGCGCCAGCAACCAACTAGCCGGGGGAGGAGAGCAGTACTTC. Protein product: CASNQLAGGGEQYF.